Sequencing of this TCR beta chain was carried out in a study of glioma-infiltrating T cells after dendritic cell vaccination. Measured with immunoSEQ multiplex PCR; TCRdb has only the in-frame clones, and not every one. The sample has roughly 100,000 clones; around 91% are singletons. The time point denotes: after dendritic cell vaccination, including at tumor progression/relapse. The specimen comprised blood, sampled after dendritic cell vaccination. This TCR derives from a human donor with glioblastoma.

CDR3 sequence: CASSSRGRAAEKLFF. The CDR3 nucleotides are TGTGCCAGCAGCTCACGTGGCAGGGCGGCTGAAAAACTGTTTTTT. V gene TRBV27 combines with J gene TRBJ1-4; possibly TRBD1 for D (5 bases). Trimming removed 6 bases at V and 7 bases at J, with 18 bases between. Per germline, CDR1 MNHEY and CDR2 SMNVEV (reference sequence). The CDR3 covers 15 residues. Drawing the rest from reference TRBV27 and TRBJ1-4, the complete variable domain is EAQVTQNPRYLITVTGKKLTVTCSQNMNHEYMSWYRQDPGLGLRQIYYSMNVEVTDKGDVPEGYKVSRKEKRNFPLILESPSPNQTSLYFCASSSRGRAAEKLFFGSGTQLSVL.